Listed below are T cell receptor beta chains from one sample, sequenced in a study of T cells after yellow fever vaccination. MiXCR, applied by TCRdb to the 5' RACE reads, yields one record per CDR3 protein. Of some 320,000 distinct CDR3 sequences in the sample, 4.1% were seen once. The specimen was PBMCs, collected 5 days after the yellow fever booster vaccination. The origin of the receptors is a man aged 18-30 years who received the YFV17D yellow fever vaccine. The CDR3 runs from the conserved cysteine through the conserved F or W. A D gene is named only where the DNA matches it firmly. Where a row states a size, it is once, few, many or the class of an expanded clone; other rows omit it.

j_call v_call clone_size d_call cdr3_nt cdr3_aa
TRBJ1-6 TRBV9 few . TGTGCCAGCAGCGTTGGGGTTACCGGGTATAATTCACCCCTCCACTTT CASSVGVTGYNSPLHF
TRBJ2-3 TRBV12-3/TRBV12-4 . . TGTGCCAGCAGTTTTAGGGGAAGGAGCACAGATACGCAGTATTTT CASSFRGRSTDTQYF
TRBJ2-1 TRBV20-1 few . TGCAGTGCTCCGGATCCCAGGGACCCCTACAATGAGCAGTTCTTC CSAPDPRDPYNEQFF
TRBJ1-4 TRBV3-1 few . TGTGCCAGCAGCCCCCGTGTGGCAACTAATGAAAAACTGTTTTTT CASSPRVATNEKLFF
TRBJ1-1 TRBV30 many . TGTGCCTGGAACAAGAACACTGAAGCTTTCTTT CAWNKNTEAFF
TRBJ2-1 TRBV30 . . TGTGCCTGGAGTGGGGGGGTCTCCTACAATGAGCAGTTCTTC CAWSGGVSYNEQFF
TRBJ1-6 TRBV2 many . TGTGCCAGCAGGGCGGGTTTGTGGAACAATTCACCCCTCCACTTT CASRAGLWNNSPLHF
TRBJ2-4 TRBV6-2/TRBV6-3 many TRBD2 TGTGCCAGCAGTTACTTCTCCGGCGGGGGGGGAATAGCCAAAAACATTCAGTACTTC CASSYFSGGGGIAKNIQYF
TRBJ2-1 TRBV5-6 many . TGTGCCAGCAGCCCGGGGGCGGGGGCGGGGCGCCAATACAATGAGCAGTTCTTC CASSPGAGAGRQYNEQFF
TRBJ1-1 TRBV9 few TRBD1 TGTGCCAGCAGCCCGAGACAGGGGGTAGGTAACACTGAAGCTTTCTTT CASSPRQGVGNTEAFF
TRBJ1-3 TRBV7-2 . TRBD1 TGTGCCAGCAGCTTAGTTGGGGGACAGGATTTTGTCACCATATATTTT CASSLVGGQDFVTIYF
TRBJ2-3 TRBV7-3 few . TGTGCCAGCAGCTACGACTCCCCAGATACGCAGTATTTT CASSYDSPDTQYF
TRBJ1-1 TRBV29-1 few . TGCAGCGTCCGCGGGACGGAGAACACTGAAGCTTTCTTT CSVRGTENTEAFF
TRBJ1-2 TRBV5-1 . . TGCGCCAGCAGCTTGGCACAGGGCCTGCCAACTAACTATGGCTACACCTTC CASSLAQGLPTNYGYTF
TRBJ1-2 TRBV4-2 many . TGTGCCAGCAGTGACACGGAACAGAGGTTAAACTATGGCTACACCTTC CASSDTEQRLNYGYTF
TRBJ1-2 TRBV15 few TRBD1 TGTGCCACCAGCAGAGGGACAGGGGGCGAGGGTGGCTACACCTTC CATSRGTGGEGGYTF
TRBJ1-2 TRBV7-9 many . TGTGCCAGCAGCTTAGTGGGGAACTATGGCTACACCTTC CASSLVGNYGYTF
TRBJ2-3 TRBV7-9 few TRBD2 TGTGCCAGCAGCTGGGGGACTAGCGGGGGATCGGATACGCAGTATTTT CASSWGTSGGSDTQYF
TRBJ2-5 TRBV20-1 few . TGCAGTGCTAGACCGGGACGAGAGACCCAGTACTTC CSARPGRETQYF
TRBJ1-1 TRBV7-9 . . TGTGCCAGCAGCGCCGGGCAGAGAAACACTGAAGCTTTCTTT CASSAGQRNTEAFF
TRBJ2-7 TRBV7-9 . TRBD1 TGTGCCAGCAGCTACGGACAGGGCGAGGCCTACGAGCAGTACTTC CASSYGQGEAYEQYF
TRBJ1-4 TRBV4-3 many . TGCGCCAGCAGCCAAGGCCACAGGGACGTTAGGGAAAAACTGTTTTTT CASSQGHRDVREKLFF
TRBJ2-1 TRBV4-3 . TRBD1 TGCGCCAGCAGCCAAATCGACAGGGGCACCTACAATGAGCAGTTCTTC CASSQIDRGTYNEQFF
TRBJ2-1 TRBV27 many TRBD2 TGTGCCAGCAGTTTTGGTAGCGGGGGGATTAATGAGCAGTTCTTC CASSFGSGGINEQFF
TRBJ2-7 TRBV6-2/TRBV6-3 many TRBD1 TGTGCCAGCAGTTGGACAGGCTACGAGCAGTACTTC CASSWTGYEQYF
TRBJ2-3 TRBV7-9 few . TGTGCCAGCAGCCTGGGGCAGGGAGTATTAAGCACAGATACGCAGTATTTT CASSLGQGVLSTDTQYF
TRBJ1-4 TRBV4-3 . TRBD1 TGCGCCAGCAGCGCCCAGGGGACAGGGGATGAAAAACTGTTTTTT CASSAQGTGDEKLFF
TRBJ2-5 TRBV5-6 many TRBD1 TGTGCCAGCAGCTTGGATCAGGGGGCCCAGGGAGAGACCCAGTACTTC CASSLDQGAQGETQYF
TRBJ2-3 TRBV5-1 many . TGCGCCAGCAGCTCAATAAGGGCCCACCTGCCCACGGATACGCAGTATTTT CASSSIRAHLPTDTQYF
TRBJ2-5 TRBV27 few . TGTGCCAGCAGTTCCCTGGAGGGTCCACGGACCCAGTACTTC CASSSLEGPRTQYF
TRBJ2-5 TRBV9 few . TGTGCCAGCAGCGTAGGGACGGAAGAGACCCAGTACTTC CASSVGTEETQYF